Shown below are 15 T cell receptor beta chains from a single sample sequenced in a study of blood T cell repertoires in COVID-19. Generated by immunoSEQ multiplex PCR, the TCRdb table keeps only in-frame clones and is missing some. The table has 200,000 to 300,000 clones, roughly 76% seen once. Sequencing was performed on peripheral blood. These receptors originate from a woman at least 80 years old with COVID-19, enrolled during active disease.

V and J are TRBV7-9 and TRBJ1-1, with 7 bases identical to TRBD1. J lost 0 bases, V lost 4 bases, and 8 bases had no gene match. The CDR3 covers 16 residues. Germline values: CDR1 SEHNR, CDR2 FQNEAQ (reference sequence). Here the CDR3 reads CASSSRQGPLNTEAFF. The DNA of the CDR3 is TGTGCCAGCAGCTCGCGACAGGGTCCTTTGAACACTGAAGCTTTCTTT.

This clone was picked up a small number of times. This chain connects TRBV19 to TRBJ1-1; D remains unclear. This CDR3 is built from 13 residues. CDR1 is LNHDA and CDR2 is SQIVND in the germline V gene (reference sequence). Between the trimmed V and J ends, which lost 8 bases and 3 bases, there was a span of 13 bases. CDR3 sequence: CASSQILHTEAFF. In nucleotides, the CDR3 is TGTGCCAGTTCACAGATCCTTCACACTGAAGCTTTCTTT.

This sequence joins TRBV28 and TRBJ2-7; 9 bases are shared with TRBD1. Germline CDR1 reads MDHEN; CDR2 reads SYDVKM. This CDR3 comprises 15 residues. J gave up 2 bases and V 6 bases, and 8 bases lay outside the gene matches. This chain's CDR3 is CASSPGGDRAYEQYF. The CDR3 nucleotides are TGTGCCAGCAGCCCCGGTGGGGACAGGGCCTACGAGCAGTACTTC.

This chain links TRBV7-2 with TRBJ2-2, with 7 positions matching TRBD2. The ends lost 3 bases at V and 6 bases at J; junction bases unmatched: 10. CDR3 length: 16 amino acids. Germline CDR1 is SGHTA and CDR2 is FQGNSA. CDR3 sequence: CASSFEGTTPSGELFF. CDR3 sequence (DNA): TGTGCCAGCAGCTTCGAGGGGACTACCCCATCCGGGGAGCTGTTTTTT.

Here the CDR3 DNA reads TGTGCCAGCAGCCGTTCGACAGGCCTAACTTCTAACTATGGCTACACCTTC. Translated, it gives CASSRSTGLTSNYGYTF. The J gene is TRBJ1-2, the V gene TRBV3-1 (or the pseudogene TRBV3-2), with D perhaps TRBD1 (6 bases). The CDR3 sequence is 17 residues long. Germline V gene lookup returns CDR1 LGHDT and CDR2 YNNKEL (reference sequence). Trimming cost V 4 bases and J 0 bases, with 18 bases left between them.

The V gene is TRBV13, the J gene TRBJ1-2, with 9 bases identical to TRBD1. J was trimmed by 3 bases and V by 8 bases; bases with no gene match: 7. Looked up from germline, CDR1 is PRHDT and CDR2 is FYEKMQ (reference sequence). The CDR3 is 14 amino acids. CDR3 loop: CASVEQGAYYGYTF. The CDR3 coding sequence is TGTGCCAGCGTCGAACAGGGGGCATACTATGGCTACACCTTC.

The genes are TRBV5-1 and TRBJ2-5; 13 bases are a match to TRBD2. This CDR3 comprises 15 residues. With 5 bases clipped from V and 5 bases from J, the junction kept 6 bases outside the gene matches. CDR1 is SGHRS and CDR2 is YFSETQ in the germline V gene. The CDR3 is CASSRTSGRGETQYF. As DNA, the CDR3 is TGCGCCAGCAGTCGGACTAGCGGGAGAGGGGAGACCCAGTACTTC. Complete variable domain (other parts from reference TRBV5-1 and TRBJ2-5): KAGVTQTPRYLIKTRGQQVTLSCSPISGHRSVSWYQQTPGQGLQFLFEYFSETQRNKGNFPGRFSGRQFSNSRSEMNVSTLELGDSALYLCASSRTSGRGETQYFGPGTRLLVL.

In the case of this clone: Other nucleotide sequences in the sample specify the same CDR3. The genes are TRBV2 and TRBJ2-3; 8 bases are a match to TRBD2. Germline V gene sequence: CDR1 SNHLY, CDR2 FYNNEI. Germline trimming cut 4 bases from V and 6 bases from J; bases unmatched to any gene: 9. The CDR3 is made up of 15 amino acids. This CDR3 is CASSASGGARDTQYF. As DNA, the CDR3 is TGTGCCAGCAGTGCCTCCGGGGGGGCCAGGGATACGCAGTATTTT.

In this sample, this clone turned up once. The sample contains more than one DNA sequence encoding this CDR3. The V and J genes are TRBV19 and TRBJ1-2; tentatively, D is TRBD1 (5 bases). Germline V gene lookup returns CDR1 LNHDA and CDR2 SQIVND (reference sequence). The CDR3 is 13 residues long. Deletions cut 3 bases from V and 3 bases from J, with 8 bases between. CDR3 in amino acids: CASSIQGDYGYTF. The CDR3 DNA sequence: TGTGCCAGTAGTATCCAGGGTGACTATGGCTACACCTTC.

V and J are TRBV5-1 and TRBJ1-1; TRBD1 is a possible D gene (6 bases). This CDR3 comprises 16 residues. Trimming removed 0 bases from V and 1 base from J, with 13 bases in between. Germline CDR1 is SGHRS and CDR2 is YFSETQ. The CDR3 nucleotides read TGCGCCAGCAGCTTGGCGACAGGAGCAAGGAACACTGAAGCTTTCTTT. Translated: CASSLATGARNTEAFF.

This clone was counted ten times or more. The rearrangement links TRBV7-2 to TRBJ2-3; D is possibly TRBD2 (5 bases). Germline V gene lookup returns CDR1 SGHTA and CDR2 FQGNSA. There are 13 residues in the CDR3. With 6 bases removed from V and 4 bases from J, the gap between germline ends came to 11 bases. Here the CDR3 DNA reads TGTGCCAGCAGTGGCGGGCGGGCAGATACGCAGTATTTT. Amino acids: CASSGGRADTQYF.

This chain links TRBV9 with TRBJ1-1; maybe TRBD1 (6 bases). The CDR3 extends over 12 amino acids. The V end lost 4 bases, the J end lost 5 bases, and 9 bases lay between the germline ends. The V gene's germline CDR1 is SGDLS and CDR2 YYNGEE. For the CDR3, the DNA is TGTGCCAGCAGCCTTCAGGGGACTGAAGCTTTCTTT. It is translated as CASSLQGTEAFF.

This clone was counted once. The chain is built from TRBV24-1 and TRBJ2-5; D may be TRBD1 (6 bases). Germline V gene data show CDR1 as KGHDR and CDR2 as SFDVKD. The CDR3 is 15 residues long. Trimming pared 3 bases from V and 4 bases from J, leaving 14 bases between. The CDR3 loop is CATSDPRGSSETQYF. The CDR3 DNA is TGTGCCACCAGTGATCCCAGGGGCTCATCAGAGACCCAGTACTTC.

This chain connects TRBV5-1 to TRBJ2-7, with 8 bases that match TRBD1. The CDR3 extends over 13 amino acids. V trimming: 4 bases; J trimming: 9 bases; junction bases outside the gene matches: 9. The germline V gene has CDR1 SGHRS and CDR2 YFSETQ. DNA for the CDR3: TGCGCCAGCAGCAGGACAGGGCCGATGTGGCAGTACTTC. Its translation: CASSRTGPMWQYF. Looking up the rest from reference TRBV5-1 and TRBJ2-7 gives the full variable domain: KAGVTQTPRYLIKTRGQQVTLSCSPISGHRSVSWYQQTPGQGLQFLFEYFSETQRNKGNFPGRFSGRQFSNSRSEMNVSTLELGDSALYLCASSRTGPMWQYFGPGTRLTVT.

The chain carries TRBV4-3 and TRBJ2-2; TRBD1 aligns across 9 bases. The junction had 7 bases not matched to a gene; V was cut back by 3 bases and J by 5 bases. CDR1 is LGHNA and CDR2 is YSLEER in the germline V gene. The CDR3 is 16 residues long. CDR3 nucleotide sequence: TGCGCCAGCAGCCATCTCCGACAGGGGGGGACCGGGGAGCTGTTTTTT. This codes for CASSHLRQGGTGELFF.